A selection of T cell receptor beta chains follows, all from one sample in a study of blood T cell repertoires in COVID-19. Clones were read by immunoSEQ multiplex PCR, and TCRdb kept only the in-frame ones, dropping some. The data contain roughly 230,000 clones, around four fifths of them singletons. The sample taken for sequencing was peripheral blood. The receptors come from a man aged 45-65 years with acute or convalescent COVID-19. The CDR3 runs from the conserved cysteine through the conserved F or W. Each record gives: D gene, J gene, V gene, CDR3 protein, CDR3 DNA. A D gene is named only where the DNA matches it firmly.

D gene: -; J gene: TRBJ1-1; V gene: TRBV2; CDR3 protein: CASSSDRNTEAFF; CDR3 DNA: TGTGCCAGCAGTTCGGACAGGAACACTGAAGCTTTCTTT
D gene: TRBD2; J gene: TRBJ2-2; V gene: TRBV5-1; CDR3 protein: CASSFQTSGNTGELFF; CDR3 DNA: TGCGCCAGCAGCTTTCAAACTAGCGGAAACACCGGGGAGCTGTTTTTT
D gene: -; J gene: TRBJ1-5; V gene: TRBV12-3/TRBV12-4; CDR3 protein: CASRERNQPQHF; CDR3 DNA: TGTGCCAGCAGGGAGAGGAATCAGCCCCAGCATTTT
D gene: -; J gene: TRBJ1-5; V gene: TRBV18; CDR3 protein: CASSPQGLNQPQHF; CDR3 DNA: TGTGCCAGCTCACCACAGGGGTTAAATCAGCCCCAGCATTTT
D gene: -; J gene: TRBJ2-3; V gene: TRBV18; CDR3 protein: CASSPNFRLDTQYF; CDR3 DNA: TGTGCCAGCTCACCCAACTTCCGATTGGATACGCAGTATTTT
D gene: -; J gene: TRBJ1-6; V gene: TRBV4-1; CDR3 protein: CASSHHSSYNSPLHF; CDR3 DNA: TGCGCCAGCAGCCACCACAGCTCCTATAATTCACCCCTCCACTTT
D gene: -; J gene: TRBJ2-3; V gene: TRBV2; CDR3 protein: CASSVRRGSTDTQYF; CDR3 DNA: TGTGCCAGCAGTGTCCGGAGGGGAAGCACAGATACGCAGTATTTT
D gene: TRBD1; J gene: TRBJ1-6; V gene: TRBV19; CDR3 protein: CASSARGQGSSPLHF; CDR3 DNA: TGTGCCAGTAGTGCCCGGGGACAGGGGTCATCACCCCTCCACTTT
D gene: TRBD1; J gene: TRBJ1-6; V gene: TRBV5-6; CDR3 protein: CASSPSGQSSYNSPLHF; CDR3 DNA: TGTGCCAGCAGCCCATCGGGACAGAGCTCCTATAATTCACCCCTCCACTTT
D gene: -; J gene: TRBJ1-6; V gene: TRBV7-8; CDR3 protein: CASSLRTDNSPLHF; CDR3 DNA: TGTGCCAGCAGCTTACGGACAGACAATTCACCCCTCCACTTT
D gene: -; J gene: TRBJ2-7; V gene: TRBV9; CDR3 protein: CASSVEGVPTYEQYF; CDR3 DNA: TGTGCCAGCAGCGTAGAAGGGGTCCCTACCTACGAGCAGTACTTC